Listed here are 25 T cell receptor beta chains from one sample, sequenced in a study of blood T cell repertoires in COVID-19. The repertoire was sequenced with immunoSEQ multiplex PCR; TCRdb's copy has only in-frame clones and lacks some. The top ten clones hold approximately 15% of a sample with about 48,000 clones, 87% of them seen once. Sequencing used peripheral blood. These receptors were taken from a human donor in a cohort sampled during active COVID-19.

This rearrangement joins TRBV9 to TRBJ2-1; 12 positions agree with TRBD2. The J segment lost 7 bases and the V segment lost 1 base, leaving 6 bases of the junction unmatched. The CDR3 loop spans 16 amino acids. Germline values: CDR1 SGDLS, CDR2 YYNGEE. In DNA, the CDR3 is TGTGCCAGCAGCGTACAGACTAGCGGGAGAAAGAATGAGCAGTTCTTC. It is translated as CASSVQTSGRKNEQFF.

The chain has TRBV6-2 or TRBV6-3 and TRBJ1-5; 7 nucleotides agree with TRBD1. V shed 6 bases, J shed 3 bases, and the junction held 5 bases outside the gene matches. Germline V gives CDR1 MNHEY, CDR2 SVGEGT. The CDR3 is 14 residues long. DNA of the CDR3: TGTGCCAGCAGCCCGGGACAGCCCAATCAGCCCCAGCATTTT. Translation: CASSPGQPNQPQHF.

In this sample, this clone turned up a few times. This chain's CDR3 is CASSPGTSGSYEQYF. In DNA form, the CDR3 reads TGTGCCAGCAGTCCGGGGACTAGCGGGTCCTACGAGCAGTACTTC. The chain links TRBV27 to TRBJ2-7; the match to TRBD2 covers 12 bases. The CDR3 contains 15 residues. In germline, CDR1 is MNHEY, CDR2 SMNVEV (reference sequence). The trim removed 5 bases at V and 1 base at J, leaving 3 bases unmatched.

The chain links TRBV11-2 to TRBJ1-1, with D maybe TRBD1 (5 bases). V shed 2 bases and J shed 5 bases, with 12 bases lying between them. CDR1 SGHAT and CDR2 FQNNGV come from the germline V gene. This CDR3 contains 14 residues. The CDR3 bases are TGTGCCAGCAGCTTAAGGGCTAGGGGTACTGAAGCTTTCTTT. This codes for CASSLRARGTEAFF.

This sequence joins TRBV5-1 and TRBJ2-7; TRBD1 aligns across 12 bases. CDR3 size: 14 residues. Germline V gene lookup returns CDR1 SGHRS and CDR2 YFSETQ. Trimming cost V 2 bases and J 5 bases; bases outside gene matches: 2. The CDR3 sequence is CASSFGTGGDEQYF. In DNA form, the CDR3 reads TGCGCCAGCAGCTTTGGGACAGGGGGCGACGAGCAGTACTTC.

This chain links TRBV4-3 with TRBJ2-7; D is possibly TRBD1 (7 bases). V lost 1 base and J 6 bases, leaving 10 bases between the germline ends. The CDR3 sequence is 13 residues long. Germline lookup yields CDR1 LGHNA and CDR2 YSLEER. The CDR3 here is CASSQGQGGEQYF. For the CDR3, the DNA is TGCGCCAGCAGCCAAGGACAGGGAGGCGAGCAGTACTTC.

The rearrangement uses TRBV9 and TRBJ2-7; a weak D match, TRBD1 (5 bases). The germline CDR1 and CDR2 sequences are SGDLS and YYNGEE. V was trimmed by 0 bases and J by 1 base, leaving 11 bases between them. This CDR3 is built from 15 residues. The CDR3 DNA sequence: TGTGCCAGCAGCGTAGCAACAGGAGCTTCCTACGAGCAGTACTTC. It encodes CASSVATGASYEQYF.

The chain carries TRBV5-1 and TRBJ2-5, with 11 bases aligning to TRBD2. The J segment lost 5 bases and the V segment lost 4 bases, leaving 13 bases of the junction unmatched. The CDR3 runs to 17 residues. Germline CDR1 and CDR2: SGHRS and YFSETQ. In DNA form, the CDR3 reads TGCGCCAGCAGCCCTATGGGGGTAGCGGGAGGGGGTGAGACCCAGTACTTC. It yields the protein CASSPMGVAGGGETQYF.

This chain links TRBV12-5 with TRBJ2-7, with D maybe TRBD1 (6 bases). V was cut by 6 bases and J by 0 bases, with 12 bases left in between. Germline lookup yields CDR1 LGHNT and CDR2 FRNRAP. This CDR3 has 14 amino acids. Here the CDR3 reads CASGPTGISYEQYF. The CDR3, as DNA: TGTGCTAGTGGCCCCACAGGGATCTCCTACGAGCAGTACTTC.

The V call is TRBV28, the J call TRBJ1-6; 7 bases are a match to TRBD1. The germline gives CDR1 MDHEN, CDR2 SYDVKM. With 5 bases clipped from V and 1 base from J, the junction kept 8 bases outside the gene matches. This CDR3 contains 17 residues. CDR3 amino acids: CASSTIYRGSYNSPLHF. CDR3 DNA: TGTGCCAGCAGTACAATCTACAGGGGTTCCTATAATTCACCCCTCCACTTT. The full variable domain, completed using reference TRBV28 and TRBJ1-6, is DVKVTQSSRYLVKRTGEKVFLECVQDMDHENMFWYRQDPGLGLRLIYFSYDVKMKEKGDIPEGYSVSREKKERFSLILESASTNQTSMYLCASSTIYRGSYNSPLHFGNGTRLTVT.

The chain combines TRBV6-1 with TRBJ1-5, with no clear D. The CDR3 spans 14 residues. V lost 1 base, J lost 7 bases, and 11 bases lay in between. Germline lookup yields CDR1 MNHNS and CDR2 SASEGT. The chain's CDR3 is CASSEGASRQPQHF. CDR3 nucleotides: TGTGCCAGCAGTGAAGGGGCATCACGACAGCCCCAGCATTTT.

The chain uses TRBV30 and TRBJ1-1; no reliable D call. CDR1 GTSNPN and CDR2 SVGIG come from the germline V gene (reference sequence). V shed 5 bases and J shed 1 base, with 14 bases lying between them. This CDR3 is 14 amino acids long. The chain's CDR3 is CAWQVLSGNTEAFF. The DNA for the CDR3 is TGTGCCTGGCAGGTTTTATCTGGGAACACTGAAGCTTTCTTT.

The chain is built from TRBV28 and TRBJ1-2; 8 bases align to TRBD1. V lost 8 bases and J lost 4; bases outside the gene matches: 15. The CDR3 is 16 residues long. The germline CDR1 and CDR2 sequences are MDHEN and SYDVKM. This chain's CDR3 is CASHGTGESYFYGYTF. CDR3 in DNA: TGTGCCAGCCATGGGACAGGAGAATCCTATTTCTATGGCTACACCTTC.

The gene calls are TRBV5-4 and TRBJ1-2; perhaps TRBD1 as D (6 bases). V lost 2 bases to trimming and J lost 7 bases, with 24 bases between them. CDR3 length: 17 residues. Germline assignment: CDR1 SGHNT and CDR2 YYREEE (reference sequence). Here the CDR3 reads CASSLPLAGTPKGGYTF. CDR3 nucleotide sequence: TGTGCCAGCAGCTTACCCTTAGCCGGGACACCGAAGGGTGGCTACACCTTC.

This clone was seen only once. The V and J genes are TRBV14 and TRBJ2-5; weak D call: TRBD1 (5 bases). Germline CDR1 SGHDN, CDR2 FVKESK. V dropped 0 bases and J dropped 8 bases, with 16 bases sitting between them. CDR3 length equals 15 residues. The CDR3 nucleotides read TGTGCCAGCAGCCAAGAATCAGGGTTCGTTATTACCCAGTACTTC. It is translated as CASSQESGFVITQYF.

V and J are TRBV7-9 and TRBJ1-6; tentative D call: TRBD1 (6 bases). The CDR3 is 11 amino acids. Germline V lookup: CDR1 SEHNR, CDR2 FQNEAQ (reference sequence). The CDR3 here is CATGIDSPLHF. CDR3 nucleotide sequence: TGTGCAACAGGGATAGATTCACCCCTCCACTTT.

The chain couples TRBV7-9 to TRBJ1-1; D remains ambiguous. There are 10 residues in the CDR3. Between the trimmed V and J ends, which lost 5 bases and 14 bases, there was a span of 12 bases. Germline CDR1 is SEHNR and CDR2 is FQNEAQ (reference sequence). The CDR3 coding sequence is TGTGCCAGCAGCCCCCGAGTAGTATTCTTT. Residues: CASSPRVVFF. Together with reference TRBV7-9 and TRBJ1-1, the CDR3 gives the full variable domain: DTGVSQNPRHKITKRGQNVTFRCDPISEHNRLYWYRQTLGQGPEFLTYFQNEAQLEKSRLLSDRFSAERPKGSFSTLEIQRTEQGDSAMYLCASSPRVVFFGQGTRLTVV.

This chain joins TRBV30 and TRBJ1-1, with a weak D call TRBD1 (5 bases). Between the trimmed V and J ends, which lost 0 bases and 3 bases, there was a span of 8 bases. The germline CDR1 and CDR2 sequences are GTSNPN and SVGIG (reference sequence). The CDR3 length is 13 residues. The CDR3 DNA reads TGTGCCTGGAGTGTCAGGGTAGACACTGAAGCTTTCTTT. It is translated as CAWSVRVDTEAFF.

The rearrangement joins TRBV6-1 to TRBJ1-2, with 8 bases that match TRBD1. Germline lookup yields CDR1 MNHNS and CDR2 SASEGT. The V gene end was trimmed by 3 bases and the J gene end by 5 bases; junction bases not matched to a gene: 5. The CDR3 consists of 14 residues. The CDR3 coding sequence is TGTGCCAGCAGTGAGCCAGGGGGCGCATATGGCTACACCTTC. Encoded protein: CASSEPGGAYGYTF.

This chain uses TRBV5-8 with TRBJ2-5, with 8 bases matching TRBD1. CDR3 length: 14 amino acids. Trimming took 4 bases from V and 5 from J; bases not matched to a gene: 7. Germline V gene lookup returns CDR1 SGHTS and CDR2 YDEGEE. The CDR3 sequence: CASSLGQGWETQYF. The CDR3 DNA follows: TGTGCCAGCAGCCTAGGACAGGGATGGGAGACCCAGTACTTC.

This chain joins TRBV9 and TRBJ2-1; TRBD2 matches at 11 bases. J gave up 8 bases and V 0 bases, and 7 bases lay outside the gene matches. CDR1 is SGDLS and CDR2 is YYNGEE in the germline V gene. The CDR3 extends over 16 amino acids. This chain's CDR3 is CASSVAASGRTDEQFF. The CDR3 nucleotides are TGTGCCAGCAGCGTAGCTGCTAGCGGGAGGACGGATGAGCAGTTCTTC.

The J gene is TRBJ2-7, the V gene TRBV6-1; 8 bases align to TRBD2. V lost 1 base and J lost 5; bases outside the gene matches: 7. Germline V gene sequence: CDR1 MNHNS, CDR2 SASEGT. The CDR3 totals 15 residues. The CDR3 region has the DNA TGTGCCAGCAGTGAAGAAAGCGGGAGTGTCCACGAGCAGTACTTC. Its translation: CASSEESGSVHEQYF.

The V gene is TRBV30, the J gene TRBJ2-2; maybe TRBD1 (7 bases). Trimming pared 0 bases from V and 6 bases from J, leaving 11 bases between. Germline CDR1 is GTSNPN and CDR2 is SVGIG (reference sequence). This CDR3 is built from 14 residues. Here the CDR3 reads CAWSVGRGAGELFF. The CDR3 nucleotides are TGTGCCTGGAGTGTAGGCAGGGGGGCCGGGGAGCTGTTTTTT.

The V call is TRBV2, the J call TRBJ1-1; 9 bases align to TRBD1. This CDR3 contains 16 residues. Germline CDR1 SNHLY, CDR2 FYNNEI. Trimming took 0 bases from V and 1 from J; bases not matched to a gene: 3. CDR3 coding DNA: TGTGCCAGCAGTGAAGCCCCGGGACAGGGGAACACTGAAGCTTTCTTT. It is translated as CASSEAPGQGNTEAFF.

This clone was seen just once. This rearrangement joins TRBV7-2 to TRBJ2-7, with TRBD2 matching 9 bases. This CDR3 region has 13 residues. Germline V lookup: CDR1 SGHTA, CDR2 FQGNSA. V trimming: 3 bases; J trimming: 6 bases; junction bases outside the gene matches: 3. The CDR3 spells CASSFRSGSEQYF. The CDR3 nucleotides are TGTGCCAGCAGCTTCCGTAGCGGGAGCGAGCAGTACTTC.